These 31 T cell receptor beta chains originate from one sample sequenced in a study of tumor-infiltrating lymphocytes in primary liver carcinoma. The investigators made TCR beta cDNA from roughly 0.45 ug total RNA, using a constant-region primer. Investigators got TCR beta libraries out of three nested multiplex PCR rounds, done with slightly modified ARM-PCR. The two initial PCR rounds, around 10 cycles each, used TRBV1-TRBV30 forward and C-beta reverse primers. TCRdb fed the multiplex PCR reads into MiXCR, producing one record per CDR3 protein. Of about 64,000 distinct CDR3 sequences in the sample, roughly two thirds were seen once. DNA and RNA were both co-extracted from roughly 18-30 mg of bulk tissue that had not been sorted. Sequencing was done on a sample of liver tumor tissue from sampling region 4. Subset indicated: tumor region T4, right-lateral pole. These receptors were collected from a man aged 40-49 years with primary liver carcinoma and hepatitis B virus infection.

With regard to this clonotype: A junction end diverges from the germline sequence, so it may reflect a read error. The V gene is TRBV11-2, the J gene TRBJ2-4; D is possibly TRBD1 (5 bases). Germline V CDR1 and CDR2: SGHAT, FQNNGV. CDR3 length equals 18 residues. Here the CDR3 DNA reads TGTGGCAGCAGCCCAACTGGGGCTTCCATTGTGGCCAAAAACATTCAGTACTTC. This sequence encodes CGSSPTGASIVAKNIQYF.

On this clonotype: Because the CDR3 is missing its conserved closing phenylalanine or tryptophan, this is likely a read error. CDR3 loop: CASRPTESGANILTS. The CDR3 nucleotides are TGCGCCAGCAGGCCGACAGAGTCTGGGGCCAACATCCTGACTTCC. The chain employs TRBV4-1 and TRBJ2-6; D is perhaps TRBD1 (5 bases). Germline V gene lookup returns CDR1 MGHRA and CDR2 YSYEKL. The CDR3 runs to 15 residues.

Worth noting for this clonotype: The final CDR3 position lacks the conserved phenylalanine or tryptophan, pointing to a likely read error. J is TRBJ2-5 and V is TRBV29-1; the D gene is possibly TRBD2 (5 bases). The length of the CDR3 is 14 residues. Germline CDR1 reads SQVTM; CDR2 reads ANQGSEA. Trimming left V 2 bases short and J 5 bases short, with 15 bases between. The CDR3 DNA reads TGCAGCGTTGAATATTGGGCGGGCGGGGAGACCCAGTACTAC. Translation gives CSVEYWAGGETQYY.

This chain links TRBV6-5 with TRBJ2-4; no firm D call. Germline CDR1 reads MNHEY; CDR2 reads SVGAGI. The CDR3 contains 16 residues. CDR3 in amino acids: CGRARWKSGSQNIQYF. CDR3 DNA sequence: TGTGGCAGAGCGCGATGGAAATCAGGAAGCCAAAACATTCAGTACTTC.

This clonotype was detected once. One junction end does not reproduce the germline sequence, and a read error may be involved. The chain has TRBV11-2 and TRBJ2-1, with D possibly being TRBD2 (6 bases). Per germline, CDR1 SGHAT and CDR2 FQNNGV. The CDR3 runs to 16 residues. The CDR3 loop is CVSSPSRASAYNGQSF. CDR3 sequence (DNA): TGTGTCAGCAGCCCGTCGAGGGCTAGCGCATACAATGGGCAGTCCTTC.

The chain combines TRBV11-3 with TRBJ2-4, with TRBD2 matching over 9 bases. The CDR3 spans 17 residues. Losses at the gene ends were 7 bases for V and 2 bases for J; bases not matched to a gene: 12. The germline CDR1 and CDR2 sequences are SGHNT and YENEEA. The CDR3 is CASNFPGTSWTKNIQYF. CDR3 DNA sequence: TGTGCCAGCAACTTTCCTGGGACTAGCTGGACCAAAAACATTCAGTACTTC.

This clonotype has at least ten counts. J is TRBJ2-1 and V is TRBV11-1; D is possibly TRBD2 (7 bases). CDR3 length equals 14 residues. Trimming took off 3 bases at V and 6 bases at J, with 12 bases between the two ends. The germline gives CDR1 SGHAT, CDR2 FQDESV (reference sequence). The CDR3: CASSLGGGANEQFF. The CDR3 nucleotides read TGTGCCAGCAGCTTGGGAGGGGGAGCCAATGAGCAGTTCTTC.

Remarks on this clonotype: The final CDR3 position lacks the conserved phenylalanine or tryptophan, pointing to a likely read error. This chain connects TRBV11-2 to TRBJ1-1; possible D gene TRBD1, 6 bases. Germline assignment: CDR1 SGHAT and CDR2 FQNNGV. The CDR3 covers 16 residues. CDR3 amino acids: CAISLRGHFADTEAFV. For the CDR3, the DNA is TGTGCCATCAGCCTTAGGGGACACTTTGCAGACACTGAAGCTTTCGTT.

This clonotype has just a few counts. The chain is built from TRBV20-1 and TRBJ1-5; the D is unclear. The CDR3 runs to 16 residues. In germline, CDR1 is DFQATT, CDR2 SNEGSKA (reference sequence). Trimming took 0 bases from V and 1 from J, leaving 13 bases between them. The CDR3 is CSARDWSRASNQPQHF. The DNA of the CDR3 is TGCAGTGCTAGAGATTGGAGTAGGGCAAGCAATCAGCCCCAGCATTTT.

Only a few counts were recorded for this clonotype. J is TRBJ2-3 and V is TRBV6-2 or TRBV6-3; D gene unclear. CDR1 is MNHEY and CDR2 is SVGEGT in the germline V gene. The ends were cut back, 7 bases at V and 6 bases at J, with 11 bases in the middle. The CDR3 sequence is 12 residues long. Here the CDR3 DNA reads TGTGCCAGCACCTCAGGAGCGGATACGCAGTATTTT. It specifies CASTSGADTQYF.

As regards this clonotype: This sequence may be a read error, since a much larger clone differs from it by one base. This chain links TRBV29-1 with TRBJ2-3; the D gene is possibly TRBD1 (6 bases). Germline-derived CDR1 and CDR2 are SQVTM and ANQGSEA. This CDR3 is 16 amino acids long. The CDR3, as DNA: TGCGGCGTTGAAGGGACACAGGATTCTAGCACAGATACGCAGTATTTT. It is translated as CGVEGTQDSSTDTQYF.

This chain's CDR3 is CARRAKGRRSEQFF. CDR3 DNA: TGTGCCAGGAGGGCGAAGGGCCGTAGGAGTGAGCAGTTCTTC. The chain links TRBV6-1 to TRBJ2-1; D might be TRBD2 (5 bases). V lost 9 bases and J 9 bases, leaving 21 bases between the germline ends. Germline V gene data show CDR1 as MNHNS and CDR2 as SASEGT. The CDR3 is made up of 14 amino acids.

Note on this clonotype: Without the conserved terminal phenylalanine or tryptophan, this CDR3 likely stems from a read error. The DNA is left out, because the CDR3 cannot be placed on it with certainty; the CDR3 is given as TCRdb lists it. This chain links TRBV6-6 with TRBJ2-5; the table's D call TRBD1 went unverified against the DNA. The germline gives CDR1 MNHNY, CDR2 SVGAGI (reference sequence). The CDR3 has 14 amino acids, counting both end residues. CDR3 in amino acids: CASSFPNRAETQYS.

About this clonotype: A read error is possible here, since a much larger clone lies one base away. The CDR3: CASRPEGLAYEKYF. For the CDR3, the DNA is TGTGCCTCCAGGCCGGAGGGACTAGCCTACGAGAAGTACTTC. The chain carries TRBV6-5 and TRBJ2-7, with 9 bases fitting TRBD2. The CDR3 has 14 residues. The V gene's germline CDR1 is MNHEY and CDR2 SVGAGI.

This chain connects TRBV4-1 to TRBJ2-7; D is uncertain. This CDR3 is 15 amino acids long. The germline V and J ends were trimmed by 0 bases and 9 bases, with 18 bases remaining between them. Germline-derived CDR1 and CDR2 are MGHRA and YSYEKL. The CDR3 loop is CASSQDKALVMAQYF. The CDR3, as DNA: TGCGCCAGCAGCCAAGATAAGGCATTAGTCATGGCGCAGTACTTC.

As concerns this clonotype: This clone may be a read error of a much larger clone one base away. This rearrangement joins TRBV6-5 to TRBJ1-5, with a possible D match to TRBD1 (5 bases). Germline V gene sequence: CDR1 MNHEY, CDR2 SVGAGI. The CDR3 extends over 13 amino acids. CDR3 bases: TGTACCAGCGGGGACGGTAGCAATCAGCCCCAGCATTTT. Protein product: CTSGDGSNQPQHF.

A single count supports this clonotype. V and J are TRBV6-2 or TRBV6-3 and TRBJ2-7; no reliable D call. The germline V and J ends were trimmed by 7 bases and 3 bases, with 19 bases remaining between them. Germline CDR1 MNHEY, CDR2 SVGEGT. The CDR3 extends over 15 amino acids. Here the CDR3 reads CASTRKGIADYEQYF. CDR3 nucleotide sequence: TGTGCCAGCACCCGGAAAGGGATTGCGGACTACGAGCAGTACTTC.

A single count supports this clonotype. This chain joins TRBV4-1 and TRBJ2-7; D call uncertain. CDR3 length: 15 amino acids. Between the trimmed V and J ends, which lost 4 bases and 7 bases, there was a span of 20 bases. The germline gives CDR1 MGHRA, CDR2 YSYEKL. The CDR3 region has the DNA TGCGCCAGCAGCCCGCCCGGTAACAACAACTATGAGCAGTACTTC. Protein sequence: CASSPPGNNNYEQYF.

This clonotype appeared many times. The rearrangement links TRBV28 to TRBJ2-7; D gene uncertain. Trimming shortened V by 6 bases and J by 1 base, and 16 bases separated the two germline ends. The germline gives CDR1 MDHEN, CDR2 SYDVKM. The CDR3 runs 15 residues. This CDR3 is CASSHLMGPSYEQYF. CDR3 sequence (DNA): TGTGCCAGCAGCCACTTGATGGGCCCTTCCTACGAGCAGTACTTC.

Details on this clonotype: Likely a read error: the CDR3 ends without its conserved phenylalanine or tryptophan. No DNA is shown, since the ends of the CDR3 on it are uncertain; the CDR3 is the one TCRdb lists. The gene calls are TRBV5-5 and TRBJ2-1; TRBD1, the table's D call, lacks a check against the DNA. Both ends counted, the CDR3 spans 15 residues. Germline V lookup: CDR1 SGHKS, CDR2 YYEKEE (reference sequence). Here the CDR3 reads CANSPGQGSYNELSL.

Worth noting for this clonotype: The CDR3 end shows no conserved phenylalanine or tryptophan, and so a read error is likely. The V gene is TRBV10-2, the J gene TRBJ2-7, with 9 nucleotides matching TRBD1. Germline V gene lookup returns CDR1 WSHSY and CDR2 SAAADI. This CDR3 has 14 amino acids. The CDR3 bases are TGTGCCAGCAGACCCGGGACAGGGTCCTACGAGCAGTACTGC. It yields the protein CASRPGTGSYEQYC.

This chain links TRBV11-2 with TRBJ2-5; D may be TRBD2 (6 bases). The V gene's germline CDR1 is SGHAT and CDR2 FQNNGV. V lost 8 bases, J lost 5 bases, and 24 bases lay in between. CDR3 size: 16 residues. CDR3 sequence reads: CASFQTPGGGKETQYF. In DNA, the CDR3 is TGTGCCAGCTTCCAAACTCCTGGCGGAGGGAAGGAGACCCAGTACTTC.

Concerning this clonotype: An end of the junction does not agree with germline; a read error may underlie this. The chain combines TRBV5-5 with TRBJ2-3; D is perhaps TRBD1 (5 bases). This CDR3 is 16 amino acids long. Germline V gene data show CDR1 as SGHKS and CDR2 as YYEKEE (reference sequence). For the CDR3, the DNA is TGTGCCAGCAGCTCCCCTGACCGATCGAGCACAGGTACGCAGTATTTT. It is translated as CASSSPDRSSTGTQYF.

There are many counts of this clonotype. This rearrangement joins TRBV28 to TRBJ2-1; TRBD2 matches 11 bases. The length of the CDR3 is 17 residues. The ends lost 5 bases at V and 4 bases at J; junction bases unmatched: 10. The germline V gene has CDR1 MDHEN and CDR2 SYDVKM. The CDR3, as DNA: TGTGCCAGCAGTCCAGGCGGGACTAGCGGACTATACAATGAGCAGTTCTTC. The encoded protein is CASSPGGTSGLYNEQFF.

Turning to this clonotype: The junction departs from germline at one end; a sequencing error may be responsible. The chain links TRBV14 to TRBJ2-1; the match to TRBD2 covers 9 bases. The CDR3 extends over 20 amino acids. Germline V gene data show CDR1 as SGHDN and CDR2 as FVKESK. As DNA, the CDR3 is TGTACCAGTAGCCAAGCAACTAGCGGGTACCTATTGGGCTCCTACAATGAGCAGTTCTTC. The encoded protein is CTSSQATSGYLLGSYNEQFF.

CDR3 nucleotide sequence: TGTGCCAGAGAGGGACTAGCGGTGACCCGGGAGCTGTTTTTT. Translation: CAREGLAVTRELFF. The genes are TRBV6-1 and TRBJ2-2, with 11 positions matching TRBD2. CDR3 length: 14 amino acids. Per the germline V gene, CDR1 is MNHNS and CDR2 is SASEGT. J lost 9 bases, V lost 9 bases, and 9 bases had no gene match.

This clonotype appeared a few times. This could be a read error, since a much larger clone is one nucleotide away. The chain couples TRBV5-1 to TRBJ2-1; D unresolved. The germline V gene has CDR1 SGHRS and CDR2 YFSETQ. The CDR3 runs 14 residues. V was trimmed by 2 bases and J by 4 bases, leaving 10 bases between them. The CDR3 is CASSLEEFYNEQFF. CDR3 coding DNA: TGCGCCAGCAGCTTAGAAGAGTTTTACAATGAGCAGTTCTTC.

For this clonotype: This CDR3 fails to terminate in the conserved phenylalanine or tryptophan, so it likely reflects a read error. The chain combines TRBV24-1 with TRBJ2-1; D not resolved. Trimming left V 9 bases short and J 4 bases short, with 15 bases between. Germline V gene sequence: CDR1 KGHDR, CDR2 SFDVKD. The CDR3 is 14 residues long. Here the CDR3 DNA reads TGTGCCACCTCAAGCGAGGCACAGTACAATGAGCAGTTCATC. This sequence encodes CATSSEAQYNEQFI.

With respect to this clonotype: One base away lies a much larger clone, so this may be a sequencing read error. J is TRBJ2-1 and V is TRBV7-9; maybe TRBD1 (5 bases). V was pared by 1 base and J by 15 bases, with 13 bases between. The CDR3 totals 12 residues. In germline, CDR1 is SEHNR, CDR2 FQNEAQ (reference sequence). The CDR3 here is CASSLVGQGLFF. CDR3 sequence (DNA): TGTGCCAGCAGCTTAGTAGGACAAGGGCTGTTCTTC.

As regards this clonotype: This may come from a read error, since a much larger clone is one base off. The V and J genes are TRBV6-1 and TRBJ2-6; D is possibly TRBD1 (6 bases). The germline gives CDR1 MNHNS, CDR2 SASEGT. This CDR3 region has 19 residues. This CDR3 reads CASRAFQGRGRSEANVLTF. DNA of the CDR3: TGTGCCAGCAGGGCCTTTCAGGGCAGGGGCCGCTCTGAGGCCAACGTCCTGACTTTC.

Notes on this clonotype: The junction and the germline gene differ at one end; a read error may be behind it. The rearrangement links TRBV11-2 to TRBJ2-7; D is uncertain. The germline gives CDR1 SGHAT, CDR2 FQNNGV. The CDR3 sequence is 14 residues long. CDR3 in amino acids: CVSSFEQWAYEQYF. CDR3 DNA: TGTGTCAGCAGCTTCGAACAGTGGGCTTACGAGCAGTATTTC.